The present TCR beta chain was sequenced within a study of a mutant IDH1 vaccine in newly diagnosed glioma (TCRdb year 2021). With respect to the entire study: Across visits V03 through V10, patients got a total of eight vaccinations, given in weeks 1, 3, 5, 7, 11, 15, 19 and 23. Vaccination began 4-6 weeks after radiotherapy alone, or alongside temozolomide cycles in the chemotherapy-containing groups. The roughly 30 treated patients were around 62% male and 37.5% female, with a mean age of 40.4 years. Before enrollment, most patients had been given radiochemotherapy with temozolomide as standard therapy, while the rest had received either radiotherapy alone or temozolomide alone. Six visits were used for peripheral blood collection: V03 (baseline), V05, V07, V10, V12 and V13. For exploratory analyses, longitudinal TCRB deep sequencing was carried out in 25 to 30 treated patients wherever samples were available.

Library creation used the immunoSEQ multiplex PCR assay. Rearranged TCR beta chain sequences were amplified using the hsTCRB Kit according to the manufacturer's protocol. TCRB libraries were sequenced on an Illumina MiSeq. Processing in the source paper ran as follows. The proprietary platform of the kit vendor was used for demultiplexing, trimming and gene mapping. Sourced from immuneACCESS, this table was stored by TCRdb with only in-frame sequences that have V and J called. A share of the clones is absent; for the studies checked, an unresolved V gene accounts for under half, and the remainder has no known explanation. That table is the source of V, J and clone size, and D and trimming were worked out from the DNA. Here the sample has about 33,000 clones; 85% to 90% occur a single time. Of the sample, approximately 2.4% is held by the ten largest clones. The germline V gene encodes CDR1 LGHNA and CDR2 YSLEER. The junction shows trimming of 0 bases on V and 3 bases on J, plus 18 bases between the germline ends. The CDR3 starts with the cysteine, ends with the phenylalanine, and has 18 residues. Solely the CDR3 DNA is kept, with 54 bases framed from the first base.

Notes on this clone: The antigen it binds to is not known. No much larger clonotype is one base removed from it; base qualities were not supplied.

Broader findings and caveats from the paper: Availability determined which PBMC samples were chosen for TCRB deep sequencing. According to the authors, sample limitations meant that analyses of patient blood samples could not be reproduced. Pseudoprogression appeared unrelated to alterations in the top peripheral T cell clonotypes detected by TCRB sequencing. Across multiple MHC alleles, vaccine-induced immune responses were seen in 90% to 95% of patients.

Explained via the paper, the time point label denotes: week 23, last vaccination. Every vaccine dose consisted of 300 ug of a 20-mer mutant IDH1 peptide in Montanide, administered subcutaneously together with topical imiquimod. Donors had newly diagnosed WHO grade 3 or 4 IDH1-mutant astrocytomas with loss of nuclear ATRX. The samples were drawn from NOA16, a multicentre, single-arm, open-label phase I trial in Germany that tested a mutant IDH1 peptide vaccine in humans for the first time. Genomic DNA for TCRB sequencing was extracted from EDTA blood using the DNeasy Blood and Tissue Kit. The sequence joins TRBV4-3 to TRBJ2-4; perhaps TRBD2 is the D gene, with 5 bases matching. The sample here was PBMCs, taken from a glioma patient whose treatment included an IDH1 peptide vaccine. The receptor comes from a man in his forties or fifties with glioma. The sequence in DNA is TGCGCCAGCAGCCAAGAAGGCCACGGCCCCGAGGGCAAAAACATTCAGTACTTC. This translates into CASSQEGHGPEGKNIQYF.